This T cell receptor beta chain stems from a study of human T cells and chemical hapten exposure. Study-level background: An area of 2 cm by approximately 2 cm on upper inner arm skin received 2% DPC for sensitization.

A single record per CDR3 protein comes from TCRdb applying MiXCR to the RACE reads. Of around 300,000 distinct CDR3 sequences listed, around 5.5% are singletons. Described time point: pre-sensitization, week 0. Described treatment: therapeutic diphenylcyclopropenone sensitization with weekly scalp DPC. In this sample, this clonotype turned up many times. V lost 2 bases and J 7 bases, leaving 7 bases between the germline ends. Germline V gene data show CDR1 as MNHEY and CDR2 as SVGAGI. The CDR3 contains 12 residues. The chain is built from TRBV6-5 and TRBJ2-3; the D is unclear. The source was whole blood, collected in connection with sensitization to the hapten diphenylcyclopropenone (DPC). This clonotype was sampled from a woman under 30 with alopecia areata. Some clones in this sample may be carry-over from other donors' samples. The CDR3 reads CASSYGGNTQYF. DNA of the CDR3: TGTGCCAGCAGTTACGGTGGAAATACGCAGTATTTT.